The 28 T cell receptor beta chains listed next were all sequenced from one sample in a study of blood T cell repertoires in COVID-19. Clones were sequenced by immunoSEQ multiplex PCR, and TCRdb holds only the in-frame ones, with some missing. The top ten hold roughly 8.5% of the sample, which has 450,000 to 500,000 clones, approximately 90% seen once. Sequenced material: PBMCs or T cells enriched from blood (not recorded which). The receptors here all came from a woman between 55 and 75 years old who had recovered from COVID-19.

V and J are TRBV7-9 and TRBJ1-2, with 7 bases lining up with TRBD1. V trimming: 7 bases; J trimming: 1 base; junction bases outside the gene matches: 12. CDR1 is SEHNR, CDR2 FQNEAQ, per germline (reference sequence). The CDR3 spans 16 residues. The CDR3 sequence: CASNFAGTAGNYGYTF. In DNA form, the CDR3 reads TGTGCCAGCAACTTTGCCGGGACAGCGGGTAACTATGGCTACACCTTC.

This clone was seen once. This chain uses TRBV5-4 with TRBJ1-6, with a weak D call TRBD1 (5 bases). The germline V and J ends were trimmed by 4 bases and 15 bases, with 17 bases remaining between them. CDR3 length: 13 residues. The germline CDR1 and CDR2 sequences are SGHNT and YYREEE (reference sequence). The CDR3 sequence: CASSIQASGDLHF. CDR3 nucleotides: TGTGCCAGCAGCATCCAGGCCTCGGGGGACCTCCACTTT.

This rearrangement joins TRBV29-1 to TRBJ1-1, with 7 bases lining up with TRBD1. Trimming cost V 6 bases and J 0 bases; bases outside gene matches: 16. This CDR3 has 17 amino acids. The germline V gene encodes CDR1 SQVTM and CDR2 ANQGSEA. The CDR3 region is CSVAGTDYYPLNTEAFF. The DNA of the CDR3 is TGCAGCGTGGCCGGGACAGACTATTACCCTCTGAACACTGAAGCTTTCTTT.

The CDR3 sequence is CASIWTGSSYNEQFF. The CDR3 nucleotides are TGTGCCAGCATTTGGACAGGGAGCTCCTACAATGAGCAGTTCTTC. The V gene is TRBV2, the J gene TRBJ2-1, with 8 bases fitting TRBD1. The trim removed 7 bases at V and 0 bases at J, leaving 5 bases unmatched. Per the germline V gene, CDR1 is SNHLY and CDR2 is FYNNEI. The CDR3 extends over 15 amino acids. The full variable domain, rest sourced from reference TRBV2 and TRBJ2-1, is EPEVTQTPSHQVTQMGQEVILRCVPISNHLYFYWYRQILGQKVEFLVSFYNNEISEKSEIFDDQFSVERPDGSNFTLKIRSTKLEDSAMYFCASIWTGSSYNEQFFGPGTRLTVL.

V gene TRBV19 combines with J gene TRBJ1-5; 7 positions match TRBD1. Trimming took 6 bases from V and 1 from J; bases not matched to a gene: 6. The CDR3 extends over 15 amino acids. Looked up from germline, CDR1 is LNHDA and CDR2 is SQIVND (reference sequence). As DNA, the CDR3 is TGTGCCAGTAGCCCCCGGGACAGCAGCAATCAGCCCCAGCATTTT. This encodes CASSPRDSSNQPQHF.

The chain employs TRBV6-1 and TRBJ1-6; 8 positions match TRBD1. The J segment lost 9 bases and the V segment lost 3 bases, leaving 10 bases of the junction unmatched. The CDR3 has 16 amino acids. CDR1 MNHNS and CDR2 SASEGT come from the germline V gene. The DNA of the CDR3 is TGTGCCAGCAGTGATCTTAGACAGGGGCTGAGTTCACCCCTCCACTTT. Protein product: CASSDLRQGLSSPLHF.

The J gene is TRBJ1-1, the V gene TRBV11-2, with TRBD1 identical over 7 bases. The length of the CDR3 is 18 residues. V dropped 3 bases and J dropped 1; count of bases not matched to a gene: 14. Germline loops: CDR1 SGHAT, CDR2 FQNNGV. CDR3 in amino acids: CASSLALWKTGRNTEAFF. CDR3 DNA sequence: TGTGCCAGCAGCTTGGCGTTATGGAAGACAGGGAGGAACACTGAAGCTTTCTTT.

This sequence joins TRBV7-6 and TRBJ2-5; D is perhaps TRBD2 (6 bases). There are 14 residues in the CDR3. The germline V and J ends were trimmed by 3 bases and 5 bases, with 13 bases remaining between them. Germline assignment: CDR1 SGHVS and CDR2 FNYEAQ. CDR3 in amino acids: CASSFAGSWETQYF. CDR3 nucleotides: TGTGCCAGCAGCTTCGCGGGGTCTTGGGAGACCCAGTACTTC.

V and J are TRBV7-8 and TRBJ1-4; D remains ambiguous. Germline assignment: CDR1 SGHVS and CDR2 FQNEAQ. CDR3 size: 15 residues. Trimming removed 0 bases at V and 7 bases at J, with 12 bases between. The CDR3 loop is CASSLAEGRGEKLFF. CDR3 in DNA: TGTGCCAGCAGCTTAGCGGAGGGCCGGGGTGAAAAACTGTTTTTT.

This clone was counted a few times. This chain's CDR3 is CASSQGGGTEQFF. CDR3 nucleotides: TGTGCCAGCAGCCAAGGAGGGGGCACGGAGCAGTTCTTC. The chain combines TRBV3-1 (or the pseudogene TRBV3-2) with TRBJ2-1; 7 positions match TRBD1. This CDR3 spans 13 amino acids. Trimming cost V 1 base and J 10 bases; bases outside gene matches: 4. The germline CDR1 and CDR2 sequences are LGHDT and YNNKEL (reference sequence).

The V call is TRBV5-1, the J call TRBJ1-2; 9 bases line up with TRBD1. CDR3 length: 16 residues. Trimming took 4 bases from V and 6 from J; bases not matched to a gene: 13. CDR1 and CDR2 (germline): SGHRS, YFSETQ. CDR3 sequence: CASSLSDRGVMHGYTF. CDR3 coding DNA: TGCGCCAGCAGCCTCTCGGACAGGGGAGTTATGCATGGCTACACCTTC.

CDR3 in DNA: TGTGCCAGCAGGGGCATTGGGTTCCACTTT. Protein: CASRGIGFHF. This sequence joins TRBV2 and TRBJ1-6, with unresolved D. V lost 6 bases to trimming and J lost 17 bases, with 11 bases between them. The CDR3 is 10 residues long. Germline V lookup: CDR1 SNHLY, CDR2 FYNNEI.

The V gene is TRBV4-1, the J gene TRBJ2-7; maybe TRBD1 (5 bases). V lost 2 bases and J lost 0, with 8 bases in between. This CDR3 has 14 amino acids. Germline values: CDR1 MGHRA, CDR2 YSYEKL. CDR3 amino acids: CASSQTTASYEQYF. The CDR3 nucleotides are TGCGCCAGCAGCCAAACGACAGCCTCCTACGAGCAGTACTTC.

V gene TRBV10-3 combines with J gene TRBJ1-3; TRBD1 agrees at 8 bases. Losses at the gene ends were 6 bases for V and 8 bases for J; bases not matched to a gene: 6. The CDR3 contains 13 residues. CDR1 ENHRY and CDR2 SYGVKD come from the germline V gene. CDR3 bases: TGTGCCATCAGCGCAGGGGGCAGAGACACCATATATTTT. Translating it yields CAISAGGRDTIYF.

V usage is TRBV6-5 and J usage is TRBJ1-3; D is possibly TRBD1 (6 bases). The CDR3 contains 14 residues. The V gene lost 4 bases and the J gene lost 3 bases, with 10 bases spanning the gap. Germline V gene data show CDR1 as MNHEY and CDR2 as SVGAGI. The CDR3 nucleotides are TGTGCCAGCAGTTTGGACAGATTTGGAAACACCATATATTTT. This encodes CASSLDRFGNTIYF.

J is TRBJ1-6 and V is TRBV9, with 10 bases fitting TRBD1. Germline loops: CDR1 SGDLS, CDR2 YYNGEE. The V segment lost 3 bases and the J segment 9 bases; nucleotides outside the gene matches: 6. The CDR3 spans 15 residues. Here the CDR3 DNA reads TGTGCCAGCAGCGCCGGACAGGGGGGGAGTTCACCCCTCCACTTT. This codes for CASSAGQGGSSPLHF.

The count of this clone is one. V and J are TRBV5-1 and TRBJ2-3; no firm D call. Per the germline V gene, CDR1 is SGHRS and CDR2 is YFSETQ. The CDR3 has 15 amino acids. V was pared by 6 bases and J by 0 bases, with 14 bases between. CDR3 sequence reads: CASTEARLSTDTQYF. The CDR3 coding sequence is TGCGCCAGCACTGAGGCACGGTTGAGCACAGATACGCAGTATTTT.

The J gene is TRBJ2-2, the V gene TRBV9, with a tentative D call TRBD2 (6 bases). The germline gives CDR1 SGDLS, CDR2 YYNGEE. CDR3 length equals 13 residues. V lost 7 bases and J 4 bases, leaving 11 bases between the germline ends. CDR3 amino acids: CASRGRLTGELFF. CDR3 bases: TGTGCCAGCCGGGGGAGGCTCACCGGGGAGCTGTTTTTT.

The rearrangement uses TRBV5-1 and TRBJ2-7, with D tentatively TRBD1 (6 bases). Trimming shortened V by 4 bases and J by 0 bases, and 14 bases separated the two germline ends. This CDR3 comprises 15 residues. Germline lookup yields CDR1 SGHRS and CDR2 YFSETQ. The CDR3 sequence: CASSELMGASYEQYF. Written as DNA, the CDR3 is TGCGCCAGCAGCGAGCTAATGGGGGCCTCCTACGAGCAGTACTTC.

The chain recombines TRBV4-1 with TRBJ1-3; D gene ambiguous. Germline CDR1 MGHRA, CDR2 YSYEKL. The CDR3 consists of 16 residues. V lost 3 bases and J lost 3, with 15 bases in between. CDR3 bases: TGCGCCAGCAGCCATCTGAGAGGAATCCTTGGAAACACCATATATTTT. It specifies CASSHLRGILGNTIYF.

The chain carries TRBV13 and TRBJ1-1; 8 nucleotides agree with TRBD1. J lost 1 base, V lost 0 bases, and 1 base had no gene match. CDR1 is PRHDT and CDR2 is FYEKMQ in the germline V gene (reference sequence). The CDR3 spans 15 residues. CDR3 DNA sequence: TGTGCCAGCAGCTTAGGGGACAGGGAGAACACTGAAGCTTTCTTT. Translation gives CASSLGDRENTEAFF.

The V gene is TRBV6-5, the J gene TRBJ2-7; 9 nucleotides agree with TRBD1. V shed 2 bases and J 4 bases; nucleotides not matched to a gene: 3. Germline V gene sequence: CDR1 MNHEY, CDR2 SVGAGI. The CDR3 spans 14 residues. The CDR3, as DNA: TGTGCCAGCAGTTACACAGGGGGCACGTACGAGCAGTACTTC. As protein: CASSYTGGTYEQYF.

CDR3 protein: CASSFGAGVNYGYTF. CDR3 DNA sequence: TGTGCCAGCAGCTTTGGGGCAGGGGTTAACTATGGCTACACCTTC. This chain joins TRBV5-5 and TRBJ1-2, with D tentatively TRBD1 (6 bases). V shed 2 bases and J shed 1 base, with 12 bases lying between them. Germline CDR1 and CDR2: SGHKS and YYEKEE (reference sequence). The CDR3 spans 15 residues.

V is TRBV11-3 and J is TRBJ1-2; a possible D gene is TRBD1 (5 bases). This CDR3 contains 14 residues. V gave up 2 bases and J gave up 4 bases, with 11 bases separating them. Germline CDR1 SGHNT, CDR2 YENEEA. As DNA, the CDR3 is TGTGCCAGCAGCTTACAAACAGGAGCCTATGGCTACACCTTC. Translation: CASSLQTGAYGYTF.

The chain has TRBV30 and TRBJ1-2; 7 nucleotides match TRBD1. CDR3 size: 14 residues. After removal of 4 bases from V and 0 bases from J, the junction contained 5 bases not matched to a gene. The germline gives CDR1 GTSNPN, CDR2 SVGIG (reference sequence). The CDR3 loop is CAWTRQGTNYGYTF. CDR3 DNA: TGTGCCTGGACCAGACAGGGAACTAACTATGGCTACACCTTC.

The DNA of the CDR3 is TGTGCCAGCAGCTTGGTGACTAGGGACGGGGGAGAGACCCAGTACTTC. Its protein is CASSLVTRDGGETQYF. The chain has TRBV5-6 and TRBJ2-5, with D possibly TRBD2 on 6 matching bases. V was trimmed by 0 bases and J by 4 bases, leaving 16 bases between them. Per germline, CDR1 SGHDT and CDR2 YYEEEE. This CDR3 is 16 amino acids long. The variable domain in full, completed from reference TRBV5-6 and TRBJ2-5, reads DAGVTQSPTHLIKTRGQQVTLRCSPKSGHDTVSWYQQALGQGPQFIFQYYEEEERQRGNFPDRFSGHQFPNYSSELNVNALLLGDSALYLCASSLVTRDGGETQYFGPGTRLLVL.

This clone was detected only once. The chain couples TRBV7-9 to TRBJ2-7; 7 bases map to TRBD1. This CDR3 comprises 15 residues. V lost 5 bases, J lost 3 bases, and 10 bases stayed unmatched. Germline V gives CDR1 SEHNR, CDR2 FQNEAQ (reference sequence). CDR3 in DNA: TGTGCCAGCAGCCCGACAGGGAGCGGACTCTACGAGCAGTACGTC. Protein sequence: CASSPTGSGLYEQYV.

A few counts support this clone. The V gene is TRBV19, the J gene TRBJ2-1; 10 nucleotides align to TRBD2. Germline CDR1 is LNHDA and CDR2 is SQIVND (reference sequence). After removal of 8 bases from V and 8 bases from J, the junction contained 21 bases not matched to a gene. CDR3 size: 18 residues. DNA for the CDR3: TGTGCCAGTGGCCCGCGGGGAGGAGTAGCGGGGGGCGTCGATGAGCAGTTCTTC. This encodes CASGPRGGVAGGVDEQFF. The variable domain in full, with the rest retrieved from reference TRBV19 and TRBJ2-1, is DGGITQSPKYLFRKEGQNVTLSCEQNLNHDAMYWYRQDPGQGLRLIYYSQIVNDFQKGDIAEGYSVSREKKESFPLTVTSAQKNPTAFYLCASGPRGGVAGGVDEQFFGPGTRLTVL.